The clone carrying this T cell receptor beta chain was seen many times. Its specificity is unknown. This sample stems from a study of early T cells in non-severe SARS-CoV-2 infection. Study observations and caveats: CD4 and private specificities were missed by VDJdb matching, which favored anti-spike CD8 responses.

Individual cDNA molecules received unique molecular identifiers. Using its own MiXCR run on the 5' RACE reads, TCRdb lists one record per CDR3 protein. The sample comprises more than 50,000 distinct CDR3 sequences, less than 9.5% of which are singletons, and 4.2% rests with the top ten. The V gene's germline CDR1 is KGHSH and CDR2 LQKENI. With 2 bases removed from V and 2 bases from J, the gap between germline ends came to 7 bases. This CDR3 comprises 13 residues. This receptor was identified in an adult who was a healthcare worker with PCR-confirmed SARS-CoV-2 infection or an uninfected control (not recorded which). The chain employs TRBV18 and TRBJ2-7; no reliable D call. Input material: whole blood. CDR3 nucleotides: TGTGCCAGCTCACCAGGGCTCGCCTACGAGCAGTACTTC. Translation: CASSPGLAYEQYF.